A single sample gave rise to the 20 T cell receptor beta chains below, sequenced in a study of blood T cell dynamics during melanoma immunotherapy. The repertoire was sequenced with immunoSEQ multiplex PCR; TCRdb's copy has only in-frame clones and lacks some. The table records around 12,000 clones, approximately 84% of them present only once. Time point specified: pre-treatment baseline. Source: blood, taken from a patient treated with checkpoint blockade. These receptors were collected from a human donor with melanoma.

This clone has a handful of counts. The rearrangement joins TRBV4-2 to TRBJ1-1; 9 nucleotides match TRBD1. The junction had 10 bases not matched to a gene; V was cut back by 6 bases and J by 11 bases. Germline CDR1 is LGHNA and CDR2 is YNFKEQ. The CDR3 consists of 13 residues. CDR3 coding DNA: TGTGCCAGCAGAGGAATGTCACAGGGGGCGGCTTTCTTT. Translated, it gives CASRGMSQGAAFF.

CDR3 DNA: TGCGCCAGCAGCCAAGACCCGCGGGGGTACACAGATACGCAGTATTTT. This codes for CASSQDPRGYTDTQYF. The J gene is TRBJ2-3, the V gene TRBV4-3, with 7 bases aligning to TRBD2. Germline CDR1 is LGHNA and CDR2 is YSLEER. This CDR3 is built from 16 residues. Losses at the gene ends were 0 bases for V and 2 bases for J; bases not matched to a gene: 5.

This clone has a single count. V is TRBV28 and J is TRBJ1-1, with D possibly TRBD1 on 5 matching bases. CDR1 is MDHEN, CDR2 SYDVKM, per germline. This CDR3 region has 16 residues. Trimming stripped 1 base from V and 1 base from J, with 13 bases between. In DNA form, the CDR3 reads TGTGCCAGCAGTTTATTAGGTATCAGGGAGAACACTGAAGCTTTCTTT. Its translation: CASSLLGIRENTEAFF.

This clone was seen just once. The chain combines TRBV27 with TRBJ1-1, with D hard to call. This CDR3 is 18 amino acids long. Germline V CDR1 and CDR2: MNHEY, SMNVEV (reference sequence). V was pared by 0 bases and J by 1 base, with 18 bases between. As DNA, the CDR3 is TGTGCCAGCAGTTTATCCCAGGCCCACCAGATGAGGAACACTGAAGCTTTCTTT. Its protein product is CASSLSQAHQMRNTEAFF.

This chain joins TRBV18 and TRBJ2-2; 7 bases line up with TRBD1. CDR1 is KGHSH, CDR2 LQKENI, per germline. Unmatched junction bases numbered 3, after V lost 5 bases and J lost 0 bases. This CDR3 has 15 residues. The CDR3 loop is CASSTDRPNTGELFF. CDR3 DNA: TGTGCCAGCTCAACGGACAGGCCGAACACCGGGGAGCTGTTTTTT.

J is TRBJ2-3 and V is TRBV9, with D unclear. Trimming removed 4 bases at V and 5 bases at J, with 17 bases between. Looked up from germline, CDR1 is SGDLS and CDR2 is YYNGEE. The CDR3 covers 15 residues. The CDR3 DNA reads as TGTGCCAGCAGCCTTCAGAGCGTATTGGGAGATACGCAGTATTTT. Amino acid sequence: CASSLQSVLGDTQYF.

The chain joins TRBV28 to TRBJ1-1; possible D gene TRBD1, 6 bases. This CDR3 has 15 residues. CDR1 and CDR2 (germline): MDHEN, SYDVKM. With 4 bases removed from V and 1 base from J, the gap between germline ends came to 13 bases. In DNA, the CDR3 is TGTGCCAGCAGTTCCCTGGGCAGGGGGAACACTGAAGCTTTCTTT. It encodes CASSSLGRGNTEAFF.

The chain combines TRBV7-2 with TRBJ2-7; 9 bases match TRBD1. This CDR3 spans 16 amino acids. Germline V gene lookup returns CDR1 SGHTA and CDR2 FQGNSA. Trimming removed 5 bases from V and 1 base from J; junction bases left unmatched: 9. For the CDR3, the DNA is TGTGCCAGCAGCCCAGGGTGGGGACAGGGATCCTACGAGCAGTACTTC. Translating it yields CASSPGWGQGSYEQYF.

By its share, this clone is large. V and J are TRBV5-6 and TRBJ2-1; 11 bases line up with TRBD2. Germline CDR1 is SGHDT and CDR2 is YYEEEE. Losses at the gene ends were 0 bases for V and 4 bases for J; bases not matched to a gene: 3. The CDR3 has 16 amino acids. This chain's CDR3 is CASSLAASGGYNEQFF. The CDR3 DNA sequence: TGTGCCAGCAGCTTGGCGGCTAGCGGGGGGTACAATGAGCAGTTCTTC. Full variable domain (rest looked up from reference TRBV5-6 and TRBJ2-1): DAGVTQSPTHLIKTRGQQVTLRCSPKSGHDTVSWYQQALGQGPQFIFQYYEEEERQRGNFPDRFSGHQFPNYSSELNVNALLLGDSALYLCASSLAASGGYNEQFFGPGTRLTVL.

The gene calls are TRBV18 and TRBJ1-4; D gene unclear. CDR1 is KGHSH, CDR2 LQKENI, per germline. The V end lost 5 bases, the J end lost 0 bases, and 10 bases lay between the germline ends. The CDR3 extends over 15 amino acids. The CDR3 region is CASSETTATNEKLFF. For the CDR3, the DNA is TGTGCCAGCTCAGAGACCACTGCAACTAATGAAAAACTGTTTTTT.

The rearrangement links TRBV2 to TRBJ2-1, with 11 bases matching TRBD2. Germline V CDR1 and CDR2: SNHLY, FYNNEI. The length of the CDR3 is 15 residues. The V and J ends lost 5 bases and 7 bases, in that order; junction bases with no gene match: 7. The chain's CDR3 is CASSRLAGLKNEQFF. In DNA, the CDR3 is TGTGCCAGCAGTAGACTAGCGGGGTTGAAAAATGAGCAGTTCTTC.

This rearrangement joins TRBV7-2 to TRBJ2-7; 7 positions agree with TRBD2. Germline CDR1 reads SGHTA; CDR2 reads FQGNSA. J was trimmed by 0 bases and V by 4 bases; bases with no gene match: 6. The CDR3 length is 15 residues. CDR3 region: CASSSEAGPSYEQYF. Written as DNA, the CDR3 is TGTGCCAGCAGCTCGGAAGCGGGACCCTCCTACGAGCAGTACTTC.

The chain couples TRBV7-3 to TRBJ2-1; D remains unclear. The length of the CDR3 is 12 residues. Germline CDR1 SGHTA, CDR2 FQGTGA. V gave up 4 bases and J gave up 7 bases, with 8 bases separating them. The DNA for the CDR3 is TGTGCCAGCAGCTCAAACAGTAATGAGCAGTTCTTC. Its protein is CASSSNSNEQFF.

This chain connects TRBV29-1 to TRBJ1-2; the D gene is possibly TRBD1 (5 bases). This CDR3 is built from 14 residues. Per germline, CDR1 SQVTM and CDR2 ANQGSEA. Trimming stripped 1 base from V and 8 bases from J, with 17 bases between. The CDR3: CSVEVGGTAGGYTF. CDR3 DNA: TGCAGCGTTGAAGTTGGGGGGACTGCGGGAGGCTACACCTTC.

V usage is TRBV11-2 and J usage is TRBJ2-1; a weak D match, TRBD1 (5 bases). CDR1 is SGHAT, CDR2 FQNNGV, per germline. V shed 5 bases and J shed 12 bases, with 14 bases lying between them. The CDR3 is made up of 12 amino acids. The CDR3 spells CASSGRVVGQFF. Written as DNA, the CDR3 is TGTGCCAGCAGCGGCAGGGTCGTAGGGCAGTTCTTC.

The rearrangement joins TRBV30 to TRBJ2-2, with D possibly being TRBD1 or TRBD2 (5 bases each). This CDR3 is built from 14 residues. The V end was cut by 4 bases, the J end by 3 bases, with 12 bases between. CDR1 and CDR2 (germline): GTSNPN, SVGIG (reference sequence). CDR3: CAWIGTEYTGELFF. For the CDR3, the DNA is TGTGCCTGGATTGGGACGGAATACACCGGGGAGCTGTTTTTT.

This clone showed up just once. This chain uses TRBV6-1 with TRBJ2-7; 7 bases line up with TRBD1. CDR1 and CDR2 from the germline V gene are MNHNS and SASEGT. The V and J ends lost 6 bases and 6 bases, in that order; junction bases with no gene match: 11. The CDR3 is made up of 14 amino acids. The chain's CDR3 is CASRLTGDFSEQYF. The CDR3 DNA follows: TGTGCCAGCAGATTAACAGGGGATTTTAGCGAGCAGTACTTC.

The V and J genes are TRBV15 and TRBJ2-1, with TRBD1 matching over 12 bases. V dropped 8 bases and J dropped 9; count of bases not matched to a gene: 5. This CDR3 is built from 13 residues. CDR1 and CDR2 (germline): LNHNV, YYDKDF (reference sequence). CDR3 nucleotide sequence: TGTGCCACCGGGACAGGGGGCGCAGGTGAGCAGTTCTTC. Protein: CATGTGGAGEQFF.

CDR3 sequence reads: CAISPTGDLDEQYF. The CDR3 DNA sequence: TGTGCCATCAGTCCAACAGGGGATCTGGACGAGCAGTACTTC. The chain links TRBV10-3 to TRBJ2-7; 7 bases are shared with TRBD1. The CDR3 spans 14 residues. Trimming removed 5 bases from V and 5 bases from J; junction bases left unmatched: 9. Per germline, CDR1 ENHRY and CDR2 SYGVKD.

The chain combines TRBV5-1 with TRBJ1-4, with a weak D call TRBD1 (5 bases). This CDR3 has 14 amino acids. Trimming took off 1 base at V and 8 bases at J, with 12 bases between the two ends. In germline, CDR1 is SGHRS, CDR2 YFSETQ. The CDR3 DNA is TGCGCCAGCAGCTTGTACGGGGGGGAGGAAAAACTGTTTTTT. Translated, it gives CASSLYGGEEKLFF.